The next 13 T cell receptor beta chains were all read from a single sample in a study of cytomegalovirus exposure and HLA in healthy donors. TCRdb keeps only in-frame clones here, not all; method: immunoSEQ multiplex PCR. The sample lists more than 85,000 clones; approximately 90% were seen once. Material: PBMCs. The receptors originated from a woman aged 30 to 39 in good health and CMV-seropositive.

This chain joins TRBV7-9 and TRBJ2-7; TRBD2 matches 8 bases. Trimming cost V 5 bases and J 0 bases; bases outside gene matches: 6. In germline, CDR1 is SEHNR, CDR2 FQNEAQ (reference sequence). This CDR3 spans 15 amino acids. The CDR3 DNA follows: TGTGCCAGCAGCGGTAGCGGGACCCACTCCTACGAGCAGTACTTC. The encoded protein is CASSGSGTHSYEQYF.

This clone appeared once. The CDR3 DNA is TGTGCCAGCAGCCAAGGGAGGGTATCCGGAAACACCATATATTTT. Protein product: CASSQGRVSGNTIYF. This rearrangement joins TRBV14 to TRBJ1-3; D not certain. Trimming took 1 base from V and 4 from J, leaving 11 bases between them. Germline V gene sequence: CDR1 SGHDN, CDR2 FVKESK. The CDR3 sequence is 15 residues long.

The chain couples TRBV5-1 to TRBJ2-2, with 10 bases lining up with TRBD2. J lost 4 bases, V lost 4 bases, and 7 bases had no gene match. Germline V gene sequence: CDR1 SGHRS, CDR2 YFSETQ. There are 16 residues in the CDR3. This CDR3 reads CASSISGRAVTGELFF. The CDR3 region has the DNA TGCGCCAGCAGCATCAGCGGGAGGGCCGTCACCGGGGAGCTGTTTTTT.

The chain employs TRBV18 and TRBJ1-6, with TRBD1 identical over 7 bases. Trimming at V came to 3 bases and at J to 9 bases, leaving 11 bases not matched to a gene. The CDR3 contains 16 residues. Germline-derived CDR1 and CDR2 are KGHSH and LQKENI. This CDR3 is CASSPNLDRFSSPLHF. In DNA, the CDR3 is TGTGCCAGCTCACCGAATCTGGACAGGTTTAGTTCACCCCTCCACTTT.

The chain links TRBV19 to TRBJ1-5; D not resolved. Trimming took 2 bases from V and 0 from J, leaving 5 bases between them. Germline V gene sequence: CDR1 LNHDA, CDR2 SQIVND (reference sequence). This CDR3 is 14 amino acids long. The DNA of the CDR3 is TGTGCCAGTAGTATACTCCCTAGCAATCAGCCCCAGCATTTT. Its translation: CASSILPSNQPQHF.

J is TRBJ2-5 and V is TRBV7-9; possible D gene TRBD1, 6 bases. The V gene lost 0 bases and the J gene lost 5 bases, with 7 bases spanning the gap. The CDR3 sequence is 13 residues long. The germline V gene encodes CDR1 SEHNR and CDR2 FQNEAQ (reference sequence). The CDR3 coding sequence is TGTGCCAGCAGCTTAGCGGGGGCGGAGACCCAGTACTTC. It yields the protein CASSLAGAETQYF.

V is TRBV7-6 and J is TRBJ2-1; 9 bases are shared with TRBD1. The CDR3 covers 15 residues. The ends lost 5 bases at V and 2 bases at J; junction bases unmatched: 4. Looked up from germline, CDR1 is SGHVS and CDR2 is FNYEAQ. The CDR3 is CASSPGTGPYNEQFF. The CDR3 nucleotides are TGTGCCAGCAGCCCGGGGACAGGGCCCTACAATGAGCAGTTCTTC.

The chain recombines TRBV5-4 with TRBJ1-1; unclear D gene. V lost 2 bases and J 4 bases, leaving 9 bases between the germline ends. The CDR3 is 13 residues long. Germline CDR1 reads SGHNT; CDR2 reads YYREEE (reference sequence). CDR3 amino acids: CASSFFYFTEAFF. Here the CDR3 DNA reads TGTGCCAGCAGCTTCTTTTATTTCACTGAAGCTTTCTTT. The variable domain in full, completed from reference TRBV5-4 and TRBJ1-1, reads ETGVTQSPTHLIKTRGQQVTLRCSSQSGHNTVSWYQQALGQGPQFIFQYYREEENGRGNFPPRFSGLQFPNYSSELNVNALELDDSALYLCASSFFYFTEAFFGQGTRLTVV.

This clone was recorded only once. V usage is TRBV7-2 and J usage is TRBJ1-2, with 7 bases matching TRBD1. Germline V CDR1 and CDR2: SGHTA, FQGNSA. CDR3 length equals 11 residues. The V segment lost 6 bases and the J segment 8 bases; nucleotides outside the gene matches: 3. The CDR3 DNA sequence: TGTGCCAGCAGGCACAGGGGCGGCTACACCTTC. Translated, it gives CASRHRGGYTF.

This chain uses TRBV6-5 with TRBJ2-1; a possible D gene is TRBD2 (5 bases). Trimming cost V 5 bases and J 10 bases, with 15 bases left between them. The length of the CDR3 is 13 residues. CDR1 is MNHEY and CDR2 is SVGAGI in the germline V gene. In DNA form, the CDR3 reads TGTGCCAGCAGTGCCCCGGGGTATGACGAGCAGTTCTTC. The encoded protein is CASSAPGYDEQFF.

The chain has TRBV7-9 and TRBJ2-4, with D possibly matching TRBD1 (6 bases). Trimming took 3 bases from V and 4 from J, leaving 22 bases between them. Germline-derived CDR1 and CDR2 are SEHNR and FQNEAQ (reference sequence). The CDR3 has 18 residues. In nucleotides, the CDR3 is TGTGCCAGCAGCTTTAAATTGCTAGGTGGGGGACAAAAAAACATTCAGTACTTC. This encodes CASSFKLLGGGQKNIQYF.

V and J are TRBV19 and TRBJ2-1; 7 positions match TRBD2. This CDR3 is 13 amino acids long. The junction had 1 base not matched to a gene; V was cut back by 2 bases and J by 6 bases. The germline V gene encodes CDR1 LNHDA and CDR2 SQIVND (reference sequence). CDR3 in DNA: TGTGCCAGTAGTATAAGACTAGCCAATGAGCAGTTCTTC. Residues: CASSIRLANEQFF. The full variable domain, completed using reference TRBV19 and TRBJ2-1, is DGGITQSPKYLFRKEGQNVTLSCEQNLNHDAMYWYRQDPGQGLRLIYYSQIVNDFQKGDIAEGYSVSREKKESFPLTVTSAQKNPTAFYLCASSIRLANEQFFGPGTRLTVL.

V gene TRBV7-2 combines with J gene TRBJ2-7; no reliable D call. The CDR3 runs to 14 residues. Trimming left V 2 bases short and J 2 bases short, with 10 bases between. Per germline, CDR1 SGHTA and CDR2 FQGNSA. The CDR3 protein is CASSLQVPPYEQYF. CDR3 DNA sequence: TGTGCCAGCAGCTTACAGGTTCCCCCCTACGAGCAGTACTTC.